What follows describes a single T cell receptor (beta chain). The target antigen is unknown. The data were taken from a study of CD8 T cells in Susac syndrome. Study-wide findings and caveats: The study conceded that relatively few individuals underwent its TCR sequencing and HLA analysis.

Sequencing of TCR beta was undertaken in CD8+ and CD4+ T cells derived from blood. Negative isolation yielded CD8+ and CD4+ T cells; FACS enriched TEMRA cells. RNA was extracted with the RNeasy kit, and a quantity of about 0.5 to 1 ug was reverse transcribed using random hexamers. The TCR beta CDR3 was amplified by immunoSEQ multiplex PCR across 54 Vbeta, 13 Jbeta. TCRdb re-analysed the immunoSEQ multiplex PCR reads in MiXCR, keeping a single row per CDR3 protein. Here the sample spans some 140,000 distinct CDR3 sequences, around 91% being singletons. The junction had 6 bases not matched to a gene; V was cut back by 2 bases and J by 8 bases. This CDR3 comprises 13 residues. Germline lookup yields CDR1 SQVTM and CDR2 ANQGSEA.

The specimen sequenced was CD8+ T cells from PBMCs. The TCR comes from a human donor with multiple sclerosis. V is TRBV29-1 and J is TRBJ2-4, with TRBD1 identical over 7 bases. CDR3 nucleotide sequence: TGCAGCGTTGAACAGGGGGAATGGGACATTCAGTACTTC. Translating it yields CSVEQGEWDIQYF.